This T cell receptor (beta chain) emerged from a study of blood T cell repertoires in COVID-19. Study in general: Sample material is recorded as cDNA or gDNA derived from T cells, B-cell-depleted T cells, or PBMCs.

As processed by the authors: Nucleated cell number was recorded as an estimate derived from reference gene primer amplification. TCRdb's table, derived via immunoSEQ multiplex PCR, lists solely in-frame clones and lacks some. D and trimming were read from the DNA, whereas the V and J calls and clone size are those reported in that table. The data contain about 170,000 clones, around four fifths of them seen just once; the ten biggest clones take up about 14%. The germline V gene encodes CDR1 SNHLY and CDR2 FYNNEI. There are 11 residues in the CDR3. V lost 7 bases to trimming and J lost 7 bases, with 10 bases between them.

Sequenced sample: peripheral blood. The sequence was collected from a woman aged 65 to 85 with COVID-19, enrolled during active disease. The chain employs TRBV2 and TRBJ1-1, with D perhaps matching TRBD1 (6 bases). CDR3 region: CASNGRGEAFF. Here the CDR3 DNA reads TGTGCCAGCAACGGCAGGGGTGAAGCTTTCTTT.